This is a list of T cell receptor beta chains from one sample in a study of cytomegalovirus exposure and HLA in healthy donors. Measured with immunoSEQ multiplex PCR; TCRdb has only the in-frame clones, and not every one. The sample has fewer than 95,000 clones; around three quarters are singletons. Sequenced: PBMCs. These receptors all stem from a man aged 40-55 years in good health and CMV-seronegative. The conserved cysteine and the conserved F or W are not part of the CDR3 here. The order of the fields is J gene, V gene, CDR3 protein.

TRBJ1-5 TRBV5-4 ASSLTGGPQH
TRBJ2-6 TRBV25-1 ASSSDRGRFGANVLT
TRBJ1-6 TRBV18 ASSTTGVSPLH
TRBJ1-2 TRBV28 ASTPTGTALHGYT
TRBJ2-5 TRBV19 ASTQRGGETQY
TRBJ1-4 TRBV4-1 ASSHGTQGEKLF
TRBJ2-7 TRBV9 ASSVAMGVEQY
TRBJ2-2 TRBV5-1 ASSLVRTGITGELF
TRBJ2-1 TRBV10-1 ASSEEVVYEQF
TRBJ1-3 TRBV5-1 ASSLGTAPGARNTIY
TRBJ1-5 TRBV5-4 ASSSYGQGASNQPQH
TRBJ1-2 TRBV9 ASSVDTWAGVNYGYT
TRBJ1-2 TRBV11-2 ASSLSRPEYYGYT
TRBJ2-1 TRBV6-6 ASSYSTSGGASEQF
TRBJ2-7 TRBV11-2 ASSPRRTLYEQY
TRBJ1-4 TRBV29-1 SVQDRAYEKLF
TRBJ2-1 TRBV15 ATSSYRGYNEQF
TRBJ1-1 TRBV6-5 ASSYLDGGGTEAF
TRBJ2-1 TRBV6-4 ASSDSSRGSYNEQF
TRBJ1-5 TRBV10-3 AISDSGGNQPQH
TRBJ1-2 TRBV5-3 ARSTYRGKPNYGYT
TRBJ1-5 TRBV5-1 ASSLGHNQPQH
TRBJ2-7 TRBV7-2 ASSRRGSYEQY
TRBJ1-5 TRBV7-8 ASSLGQGNGLGQPQH
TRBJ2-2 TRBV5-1 ASSTGGAYTGELF
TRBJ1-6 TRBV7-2 ASSRPGPGQNSPLH
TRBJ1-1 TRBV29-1 SVEDPGEAF
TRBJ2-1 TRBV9 ASSVVGGPGNEQF
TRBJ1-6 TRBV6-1 ASSVQGANSPLH
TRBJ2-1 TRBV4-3 ASSQDTGALYNEQF
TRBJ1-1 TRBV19 ASSMVDREIAEAS
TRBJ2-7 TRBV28 ASGLRQGRYEQY
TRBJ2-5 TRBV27 ASSALRRGAMETQY
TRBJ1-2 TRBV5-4 ASSLGQGVSYGYT
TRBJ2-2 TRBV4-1 ASSPGLAGFPGELF
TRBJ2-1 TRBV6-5 ASSYSIWENEQF
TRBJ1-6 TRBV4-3 ASSQDNRRLQGVGSPLH